Listed below are T cell receptor beta chains from one sample, sequenced in a study of cytomegalovirus exposure and HLA in healthy donors. Profiled with immunoSEQ multiplex PCR; TCRdb holds only in-frame clones, not every one. The top ten hold approximately 3.1% of the sample, which has around 260,000 clones, about 92% seen once. The specimen sequenced was PBMCs. The source is a young woman in good health and CMV-seronegative. CDR3s include the opening cysteine and the closing phenylalanine or tryptophan. A D gene is named only where the DNA matches it firmly. The size field is filled for only some rows; it gives once, few, many or a size class.

TRBJ2-3,TRBD1,TRBV11-2,.,TGTGCCAGCAGTCGACCGGGACAGGGGGATACGCAGTATTTT,CASSRPGQGDTQYF
TRBJ2-1,.,TRBV15,.,TGTGCCACCAGGCTAGATAACCCTAACAATGAGCAGTTCTTC,CATRLDNPNNEQFF
TRBJ1-5,TRBD1,TRBV25-1,.,TGTGCCAGCAGTGACATTAAACAGGGGGCAAGCAATCAGCCCCAGCATTTT,CASSDIKQGASNQPQHF
TRBJ2-1,TRBD2,TRBV27,.,TGTGCCAGCAGTTTCCCTGGGACTAGCGGGGAGCAGTTCTTC,CASSFPGTSGEQFF
TRBJ2-7,TRBD2,TRBV13,.,TGTGCCAGCAGCTTTGGGACTAGCGGGAGCGACGAGCAGTACTTC,CASSFGTSGSDEQYF
TRBJ2-7,.,TRBV5-6,.,TGTGCCAGCAGCTTGCAGGGGCTTTCCGGCGAGCAGTACTTC,CASSLQGLSGEQYF
TRBJ2-1,TRBD2,TRBV5-1,.,TGCGCCAGCAGCGTAGCGGGAGGGAGTATTGAGCAGTTCTTC,CASSVAGGSIEQFF
TRBJ2-3,TRBD1,TRBV28,.,TGTGCCACCCTCTCCGGGACAGGGGGCGCAGATACGCAGTATTTT,CATLSGTGGADTQYF
TRBJ2-3,.,TRBV5-1,.,TGCGCCAGCAGCTATAGGGTGGACCCCACAGATACGCAGTATTTT,CASSYRVDPTDTQYF
TRBJ2-3,TRBD2,TRBV5-4,.,TGTGCCAGCAGCTCGACGCGGGGGGATACGCAGTATTTT,CASSSTRGDTQYF
TRBJ2-7,.,TRBV15,once,TGTGCCACCAGCGAGGGATACGAGCAGTACTTC,CATSEGYEQYF
TRBJ2-1,.,TRBV7-9,.,TGTGCCAGCAGCCCACGAACCGGGCTCTCCTACAATGAGCAGTTCTTC,CASSPRTGLSYNEQFF
TRBJ2-5,.,TRBV5-1,once,TGCGCCAGCAGCTTGGGGGGGTTCTCAGAGACCCAGTACTTC,CASSLGGFSETQYF
TRBJ1-1,.,TRBV6-1,.,TGTGCCAGCAGGAAGGGGGGTAGCACTGAAGCTTTCTTT,CASRKGGSTEAFF
TRBJ2-1,TRBD2,TRBV15,.,TGTGCCACCAGCGGGAGGGCCAGCAATGAGCAGTTCTTC,CATSGRASNEQFF
TRBJ2-7,TRBD1,TRBV18,.,TGTGCCAGCTCACCGGGACAGGGGCTAACCTACGAGCAGTACTTC,CASSPGQGLTYEQYF
TRBJ2-2,.,TRBV28,once,TGTGCCAGCAGTTTTTCCCGACTGACCGGGGAGCTGTTTTTT,CASSFSRLTGELFF
TRBJ1-5,.,TRBV7-2,.,TGTGCCAGCAGCTTACGACAGAGCCAGAATCAGCCCCAGCATTTT,CASSLRQSQNQPQHF
TRBJ2-7,TRBD2,TRBV4-3,.,TGCGCCAGCGGACAGGACGGGACTAGCGGGAGCAGCGACGAGCAGTACTTC,CASGQDGTSGSSDEQYF
TRBJ1-2,TRBD1,TRBV5-6,.,TGTGCCAGCAGCTTTTGGCAGGGGGGAGCGTATGGCTACACCTTC,CASSFWQGGAYGYTF
TRBJ1-3,.,TRBV28,once,TGTGCCAGCAGGTCCGGGGTATTCAACTCTGGAAACACCATATATTTT,CASRSGVFNSGNTIYF
TRBJ2-1,TRBD1,TRBV7-3,.,TGTGCCAGCAGCAAGACAGGGGCAGCCTACAATGAGCAGTTCTTC,CASSKTGAAYNEQFF
TRBJ2-5,.,TRBV5-6,.,TGTGCCAGCAGCCCTACAGGAGTCCAAGAGACCCAGTACTTC,CASSPTGVQETQYF
TRBJ2-7,.,TRBV11-2,.,TGTGCCAGCAGCCAACCCGTATCCTACGAGCAGTACTTC,CASSQPVSYEQYF
TRBJ2-7,TRBD1,TRBV4-1,.,TGCGCCAGCAGCCCGACGGGACAGATCTACGAGCAGTACTTC,CASSPTGQIYEQYF
TRBJ2-7,TRBD1,TRBV5-1,.,TGCGCCAGCAGCTTGGACGCCGGGACAGGGGGACCCTACGAGCAGTACTTC,CASSLDAGTGGPYEQYF
TRBJ2-1,TRBD2,TRBV27,.,TGTGCCAGTAGGGGACTAGCGGGACCCAATGAGCAGTTCTTC,CASRGLAGPNEQFF
TRBJ2-5,TRBD1,TRBV28,.,TGTGCCAGCAGGGGGACAGGGAAGTTGGAGACCCAGTACTTC,CASRGTGKLETQYF
TRBJ2-1,.,TRBV9,.,TGTGCCAGCAGCGCCGGAGGGGGGAATGAGCAGTTCTTC,CASSAGGGNEQFF
TRBJ2-3,TRBD2,TRBV7-8,.,TGTGCCAGCAGCTTAGATACTAGCGGGACCACAGATACGCAGTATTTT,CASSLDTSGTTDTQYF
TRBJ2-3,TRBD1,TRBV6-1,.,TGTGCCAGCTGTCGGAGGACAGGGGGCACAGATACGCAGTATTTT,CASCRRTGGTDTQYF
TRBJ2-1,.,TRBV30,.,TGTGCCTGGAAGGACATTGAGCAGTTCTTC,CAWKDIEQFF
TRBJ2-4,TRBD2,TRBV19,.,TGTGCCAGTACGTCCCTGGGGGGGATAGCCAAAAACATTCAGTACTTC,CASTSLGGIAKNIQYF
TRBJ2-5,TRBD1,TRBV5-1,.,TGCGCCAGCAGCCTCAGACAGGGGGCGTTTTTTCGGCAAGAGACCCAGTACTTC,CASSLRQGAFFRQETQYF
TRBJ2-1,.,TRBV28,.,TGTGCCAGCAGTTTCGACAACAATGAGCAGTTCTTC,CASSFDNNEQFF
TRBJ2-7,.,TRBV5-6,.,TGTGCCAGCAGCTTGGGACAGCTCTACGAGCAGTACTTC,CASSLGQLYEQYF
TRBJ2-5,TRBD2,TRBV4-1,.,TGCGCCAGCAGCCAAGAGGGACTAGCGACGTACCAAGAGACCCAGTACTTC,CASSQEGLATYQETQYF
TRBJ1-1,.,TRBV7-9,.,TGTGCCAGCAGCTTAGAAGGCAGTCTTGAAACTGAAGCTTTCTTT,CASSLEGSLETEAFF
TRBJ2-2,TRBD2,TRBV28,.,TGTGCCAGCAGTTGGACTAGCGGAGGTAACACCGGGGAGCTGTTTTTT,CASSWTSGGNTGELFF
TRBJ2-5,.,TRBV7-9,.,TGTGCCAGCAGCTTCCGAGAGTACCAAGAGACCCAGTACTTC,CASSFREYQETQYF
TRBJ2-1,TRBD2,TRBV4-3,.,TGCGCCAGCAGCGGGGGACTAGCGGGAGGATATGAGCAGTTCTTC,CASSGGLAGGYEQFF
TRBJ1-1,.,TRBV29-1,.,TGCAGCGTTTTGCATTGGAACACTGAAGCTTTCTTT,CSVLHWNTEAFF
TRBJ2-4,.,TRBV2,.,TGTGCCAGCAGTGACGACAGGTTAGCCAAAAACATTCAGTACTTC,CASSDDRLAKNIQYF
TRBJ2-2,TRBD1,TRBV27,.,TGTGCCAGCAGTTGGGGACAGCAAACCACCGGGGAGCTGTTTTTT,CASSWGQQTTGELFF
TRBJ2-1,.,TRBV27,.,TGTGCCAGCAGTCTTCGGGACAATGAGCAGTTCTTC,CASSLRDNEQFF